The present T cell receptor (beta chain) was sequenced within a study of blood T cell repertoires in COVID-19. The method was immunoSEQ multiplex PCR; TCRdb's version includes in-frame clones alone and lacks a portion of them. In the table there are 240,000 or so clones, about 87% of which are singletons. V was pared by 5 bases and J by 5 bases, with 8 bases between. There are 12 residues in the CDR3. Germline CDR1 and CDR2: LGHDT and YNNKEL (reference sequence). This sequence was found in a man in his fifties who had been exposed to COVID-19. Sample: PBMCs or T cells enriched from blood (not recorded which). The chain employs TRBV3-1 (or the pseudogene TRBV3-2) and TRBJ2-3, with unresolved D. The CDR3 spells CASSSKRDTQYF. The CDR3, as DNA: TGTGCCAGCAGCTCTAAGCGAGATACGCAGTATTTT.